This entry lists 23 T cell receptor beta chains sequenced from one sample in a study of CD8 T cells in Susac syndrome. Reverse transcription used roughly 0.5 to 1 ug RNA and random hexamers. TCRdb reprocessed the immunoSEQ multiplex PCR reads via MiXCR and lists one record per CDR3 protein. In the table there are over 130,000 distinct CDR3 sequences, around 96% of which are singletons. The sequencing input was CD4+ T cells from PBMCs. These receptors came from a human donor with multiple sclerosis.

DNA of the CDR3: TGCAGCGTGAGGACCATGAACACTGAAGCTTTCTTT. Its translation is CSVRTMNTEAFF. V is TRBV29-1 and J is TRBJ1-1; no reliable D call. The CDR3 totals 12 residues. V gave up 6 bases and J gave up 0 bases, with 8 bases separating them. CDR1 is SQVTM and CDR2 is ANQGSEA in the germline V gene.

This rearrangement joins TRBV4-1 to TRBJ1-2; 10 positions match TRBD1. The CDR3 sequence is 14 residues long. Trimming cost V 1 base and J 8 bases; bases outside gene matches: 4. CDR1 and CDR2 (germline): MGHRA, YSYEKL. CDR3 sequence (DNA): TGCGCCAGCAGCCAAGGGGGACAGGGGTTCGGCTACACCTTC. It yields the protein CASSQGGQGFGYTF.

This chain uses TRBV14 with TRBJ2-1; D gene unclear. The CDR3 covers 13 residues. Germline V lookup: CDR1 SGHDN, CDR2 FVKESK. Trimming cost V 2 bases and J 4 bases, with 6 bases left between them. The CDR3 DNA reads TGTGCCAGCAGCCAACAAACTTACAATGAGCAGTTCTTC. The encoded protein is CASSQQTYNEQFF.

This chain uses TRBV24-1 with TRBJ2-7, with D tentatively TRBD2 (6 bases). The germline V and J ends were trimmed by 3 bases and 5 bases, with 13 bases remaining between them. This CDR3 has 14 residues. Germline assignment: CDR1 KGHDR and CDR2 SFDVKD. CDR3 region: CATSDPGLGNEQYF. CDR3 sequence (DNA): TGTGCCACCAGTGATCCGGGACTGGGGAACGAGCAGTACTTC.

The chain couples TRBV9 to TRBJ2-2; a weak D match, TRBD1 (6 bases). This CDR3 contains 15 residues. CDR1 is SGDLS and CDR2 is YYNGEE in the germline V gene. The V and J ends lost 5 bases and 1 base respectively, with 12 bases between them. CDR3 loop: CASSRDIENTGELFF. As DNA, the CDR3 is TGTGCCAGCAGTAGGGACATAGAGAACACCGGGGAGCTGTTTTTT.

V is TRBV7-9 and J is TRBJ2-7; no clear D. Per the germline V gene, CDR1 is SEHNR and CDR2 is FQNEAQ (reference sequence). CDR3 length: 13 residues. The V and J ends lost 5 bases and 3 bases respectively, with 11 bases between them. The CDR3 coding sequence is TGTGCCAGCAGCAAGGGTCTGGTCTACGAGCAGTACTTC. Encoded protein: CASSKGLVYEQYF. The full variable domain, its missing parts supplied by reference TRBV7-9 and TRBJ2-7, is DTGVSQNPRHKITKRGQNVTFRCDPISEHNRLYWYRQTLGQGPEFLTYFQNEAQLEKSRLLSDRFSAERPKGSFSTLEIQRTEQGDSAMYLCASSKGLVYEQYFGPGTRLTVT.

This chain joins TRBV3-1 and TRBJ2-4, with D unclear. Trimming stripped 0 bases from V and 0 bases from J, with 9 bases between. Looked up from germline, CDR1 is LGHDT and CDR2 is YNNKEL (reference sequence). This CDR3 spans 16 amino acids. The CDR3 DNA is TGTGCCAGCAGCCAAGAACAGCTACGAGCCAAAAACATTCAGTACTTC. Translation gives CASSQEQLRAKNIQYF.

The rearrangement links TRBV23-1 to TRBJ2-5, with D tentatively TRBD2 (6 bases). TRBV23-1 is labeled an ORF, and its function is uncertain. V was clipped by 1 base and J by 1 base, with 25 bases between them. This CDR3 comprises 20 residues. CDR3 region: CASSQLLRRFGGSSQETQYF. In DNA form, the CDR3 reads TGCGCCAGCAGTCAATTACTTCGCCGATTCGGGGGATCATCCCAAGAGACCCAGTACTTC.

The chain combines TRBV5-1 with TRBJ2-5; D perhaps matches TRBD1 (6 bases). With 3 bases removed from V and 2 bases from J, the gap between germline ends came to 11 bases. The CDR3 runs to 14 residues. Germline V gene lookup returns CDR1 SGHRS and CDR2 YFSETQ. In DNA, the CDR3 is TGCGCCAGCAGCTCGGGACACGGTCAAGAGACCCAGTACTTC. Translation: CASSSGHGQETQYF.

The CDR3 spells CATSDPGQGKFNEQFF. Written as DNA, the CDR3 is TGTGCCACCAGTGATCCGGGACAGGGGAAATTCAATGAGCAGTTCTTC. The V call is TRBV24-1, the J call TRBJ2-1; 10 bases line up with TRBD1. J gave up 6 bases and V 3 bases, and 7 bases lay outside the gene matches. Germline CDR1 KGHDR, CDR2 SFDVKD. The CDR3 spans 16 residues.

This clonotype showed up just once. The CDR3 here is CSARSPGTYEQYF. The CDR3, as DNA: TGCAGTGCTAGAAGTCCAGGAACCTACGAGCAGTACTTC. The rearrangement joins TRBV20-1 to TRBJ2-7; D is unresolved. Germline V gene sequence: CDR1 DFQATT, CDR2 SNEGSKA (reference sequence). CDR3 length: 13 residues. The ends were cut back, 2 bases at V and 2 bases at J, with 10 bases in the middle.

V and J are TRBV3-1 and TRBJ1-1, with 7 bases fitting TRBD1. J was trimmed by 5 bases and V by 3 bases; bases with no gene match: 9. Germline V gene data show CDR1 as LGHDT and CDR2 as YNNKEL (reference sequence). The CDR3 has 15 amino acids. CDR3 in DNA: TGTGCCAGCAGCCAGGCCGGGACAGTTAAAACTGAAGCTTTCTTT. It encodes CASSQAGTVKTEAFF.

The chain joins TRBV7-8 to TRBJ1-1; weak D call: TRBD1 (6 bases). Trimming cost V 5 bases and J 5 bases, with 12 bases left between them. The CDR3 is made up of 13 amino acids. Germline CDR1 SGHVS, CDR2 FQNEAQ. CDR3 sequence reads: CASSADRSTEAFF. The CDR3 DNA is TGTGCCAGCAGCGCTGACAGGAGTACTGAAGCTTTCTTT.

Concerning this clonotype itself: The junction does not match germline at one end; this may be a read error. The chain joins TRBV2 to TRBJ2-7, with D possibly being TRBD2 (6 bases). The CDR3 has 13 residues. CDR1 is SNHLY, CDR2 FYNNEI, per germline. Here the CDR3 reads CASSETQSGVRHF. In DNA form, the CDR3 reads TGTGCCAGCAGTGAGACTCAGTCGGGGGTAAGGCACTTC.

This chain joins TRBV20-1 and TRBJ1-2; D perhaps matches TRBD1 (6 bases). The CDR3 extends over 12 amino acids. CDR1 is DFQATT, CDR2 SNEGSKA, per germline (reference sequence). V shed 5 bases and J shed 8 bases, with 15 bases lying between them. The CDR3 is CSASGGLMGYTF. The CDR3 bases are TGCAGTGCTTCCGGGGGCTTGATGGGCTACACCTTC.

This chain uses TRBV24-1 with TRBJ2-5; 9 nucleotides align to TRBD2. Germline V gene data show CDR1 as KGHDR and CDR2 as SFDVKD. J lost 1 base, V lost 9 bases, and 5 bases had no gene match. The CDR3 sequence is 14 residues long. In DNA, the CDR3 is TGTGCCACCGCGGGAGGGCCGGGCCAAGAGACCCAGTACTTC. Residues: CATAGGPGQETQYF.

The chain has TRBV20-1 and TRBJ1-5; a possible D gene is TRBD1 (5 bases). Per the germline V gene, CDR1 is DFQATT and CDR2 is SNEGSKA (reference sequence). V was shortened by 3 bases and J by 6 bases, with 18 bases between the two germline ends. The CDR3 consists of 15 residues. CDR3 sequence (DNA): TGCAGTGCTAGGACATGGGGCCTCCTCGGTCAGCCCCAGCATTTT. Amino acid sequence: CSARTWGLLGQPQHF.

CDR3 nucleotides: TGCAGTGCTCACAGGGGGAACACTGAAGCTTTCTTT. Protein: CSAHRGNTEAFF. V gene TRBV20-1 combines with J gene TRBJ1-1; the match to TRBD1 covers 7 bases. Germline V lookup: CDR1 DFQATT, CDR2 SNEGSKA (reference sequence). The CDR3 totals 12 residues. With 5 bases clipped from V and 1 base from J, the junction kept 1 base outside the gene matches.

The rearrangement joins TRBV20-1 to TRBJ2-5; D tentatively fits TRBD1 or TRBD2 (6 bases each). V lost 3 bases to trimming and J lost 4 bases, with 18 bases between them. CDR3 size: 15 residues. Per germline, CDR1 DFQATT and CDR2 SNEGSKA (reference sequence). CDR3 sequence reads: CSASSSKGGGETQYF. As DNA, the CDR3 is TGCAGTGCTAGCTCCTCTAAAGGGGGAGGAGAGACCCAGTACTTC.

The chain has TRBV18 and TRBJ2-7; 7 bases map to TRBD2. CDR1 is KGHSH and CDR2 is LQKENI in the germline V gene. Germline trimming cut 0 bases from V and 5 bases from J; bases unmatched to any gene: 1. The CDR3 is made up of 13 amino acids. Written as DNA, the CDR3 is TGTGCCAGCTCACCACCCGGGGGGAACGAGCAGTACTTC. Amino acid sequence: CASSPPGGNEQYF.

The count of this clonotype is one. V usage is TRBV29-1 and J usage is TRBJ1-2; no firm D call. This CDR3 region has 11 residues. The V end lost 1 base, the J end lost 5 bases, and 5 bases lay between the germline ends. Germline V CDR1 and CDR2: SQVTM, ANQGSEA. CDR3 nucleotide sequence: TGCAGCGTTGAAGGGCGGTATGGCTACACCTTC. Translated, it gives CSVEGRYGYTF.

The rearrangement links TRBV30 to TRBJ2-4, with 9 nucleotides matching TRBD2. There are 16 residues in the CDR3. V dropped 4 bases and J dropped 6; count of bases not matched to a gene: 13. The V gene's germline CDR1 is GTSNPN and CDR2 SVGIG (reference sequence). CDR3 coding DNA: TGTGCCTGGACTAGCGGGGATTATAATAAAGGAAACATTCAGTACTTC. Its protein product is CAWTSGDYNKGNIQYF.

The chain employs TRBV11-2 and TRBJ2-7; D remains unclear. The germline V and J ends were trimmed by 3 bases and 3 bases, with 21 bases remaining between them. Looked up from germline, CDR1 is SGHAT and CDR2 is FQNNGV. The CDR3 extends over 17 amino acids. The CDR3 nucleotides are TGTGCCAGCAGCTTTAAAATTTCGACTGGCGAGAACTACGAGCAGTACTTC. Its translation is CASSFKISTGENYEQYF.